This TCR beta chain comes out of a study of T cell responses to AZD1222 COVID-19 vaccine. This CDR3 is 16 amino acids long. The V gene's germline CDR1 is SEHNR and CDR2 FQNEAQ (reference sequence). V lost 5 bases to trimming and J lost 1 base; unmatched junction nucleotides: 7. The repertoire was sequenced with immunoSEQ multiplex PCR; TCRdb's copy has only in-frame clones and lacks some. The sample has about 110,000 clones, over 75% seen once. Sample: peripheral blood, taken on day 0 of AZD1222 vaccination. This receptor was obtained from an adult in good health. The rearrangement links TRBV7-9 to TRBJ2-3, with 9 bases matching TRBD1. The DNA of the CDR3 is TGTGCCAGCAGCCAGGCACAGGGGGCGGGCACAGATACGCAGTATTTT. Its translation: CASSQAQGAGTDTQYF. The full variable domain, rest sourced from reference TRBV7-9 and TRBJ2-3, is DTGVSQNPRHKITKRGQNVTFRCDPISEHNRLYWYRQTLGQGPEFLTYFQNEAQLEKSRLLSDRFSAERPKGSFSTLEIQRTEQGDSAMYLCASSQAQGAGTDTQYFGPGTRLTVL.